These 22 T cell receptor beta chains share one sample of origin, sequenced in a study of type 1 and type 2 diabetes patients. Amplification started from genomic DNA. A primer set of 30 forward and 13 reverse primers amplified the CDR3. TCRdb re-called the multiplex PCR reads through MiXCR, storing one row per CDR3 protein. The profile covers 250,000 or so distinct CDR3 sequences, with around 47% appearing a single time and approximately 14% taken by the ten largest. Sequenced material: peripheral blood mononuclear cells (PBMCs). All receptors derive from a man aged 18 to 35 with type 2 diabetes.

As concerns this clonotype: A read error may explain this, as a much larger clone is one base away. The chain joins TRBV19 to TRBJ1-2; a weak D match, TRBD1 (6 bases). The germline gives CDR1 LNHDA, CDR2 SQIVND (reference sequence). This CDR3 contains 16 residues. The CDR3 is CASSMGPGVDGYSYTF. The CDR3, as DNA: TGTGCCAGTAGTATGGGTCCAGGGGTTGACGGCTATAGCTACACCTTC. Filled out from reference TRBV19 and TRBJ1-2, the complete variable domain reads DGGITQSPKYLFRKEGQNVTLSCEQNLNHDAMYWYRQDPGQGLRLIYYSQIVNDFQKGDIAEGYSVSREKKESFPLTVTSAQKNPTAFYLCASSMGPGVDGYSYTFGSGTRLTVV.

The chain has TRBV24-1 and TRBJ2-7, with D hard to call. Trimming shortened V by 5 bases and J by 5 bases, and 15 bases separated the two germline ends. CDR1 KGHDR and CDR2 SFDVKD come from the germline V gene. This CDR3 spans 14 amino acids. The CDR3 sequence: CATSGRASGNEQYF. In DNA, the CDR3 is TGTGCCACCAGTGGAAGAGCGAGTGGGAACGAGCAGTACTTC.

This chain uses TRBV4-1 with TRBJ2-1, with 11 bases matching TRBD2. Germline V lookup: CDR1 MGHRA, CDR2 YSYEKL. V shed 3 bases and J 5 bases; nucleotides not matched to a gene: 12. The CDR3 spans 18 residues. The CDR3 DNA reads TGCGCCAGCAGCCATACCGGACTAGCGGGCGAAGTCGACAATGAGCAGTTCTTC. Translation gives CASSHTGLAGEVDNEQFF.

This clonotype was observed a handful of times. The rearrangement joins TRBV29-1 to TRBJ2-3, with D possibly TRBD2 on 6 matching bases. This CDR3 comprises 13 residues. The germline gives CDR1 SQVTM, CDR2 ANQGSEA. V gave up 1 base and J gave up 2 bases, with 7 bases separating them. CDR3 sequence: CSVEGGATDTQYF. In DNA form, the CDR3 reads TGCAGCGTTGAAGGCGGGGCCACAGATACGCAGTATTTT.

This clonotype has more than one count but fewer than ten. This chain links TRBV6-6 with TRBJ2-7; TRBD1 matches 7 bases. The germline CDR1 and CDR2 sequences are MNHNY and SVGAGI (reference sequence). This CDR3 is 15 amino acids long. V dropped 6 bases and J dropped 2; count of bases not matched to a gene: 10. As DNA, the CDR3 is TGTGCCAGCAGACCCCAATGGGACAGCGCCTACGAGCAGTACTTC. Protein: CASRPQWDSAYEQYF.

This clonotype turned up a few times. The chain is built from TRBV6-6 and TRBJ2-7, with 8 positions matching TRBD1. Per the germline V gene, CDR1 is MNHNY and CDR2 is SVGAGI (reference sequence). There are 15 residues in the CDR3. Trimming cost V 4 bases and J 0 bases; bases outside gene matches: 5. Here the CDR3 reads CASSSAGTGSYEQYF. The CDR3 DNA sequence: TGTGCCAGCAGTTCTGCCGGGACAGGCTCCTACGAGCAGTACTTC.

As concerns this clonotype: At one of its ends the junction is not consistent with the germline gene, which may arise from a read error. The chain links TRBV4-1 to TRBJ1-6; no definite D call. The V gene's germline CDR1 is MGHRA and CDR2 YSYEKL. This CDR3 has 15 amino acids. The chain's CDR3 is CASSLVRVRNSPLHF. CDR3 coding DNA: TGTGCCAGCAGCTTGGTGAGGGTACGGAATTCACCCCTCCACTTT.

J is TRBJ1-6 and V is TRBV27, with D hard to call. V was clipped by 6 bases and J by 4 bases, with 7 bases between them. CDR1 and CDR2 from the germline V gene are MNHEY and SMNVEV (reference sequence). This CDR3 is 13 amino acids long. In nucleotides, the CDR3 is TGTGCCAGCAGAAGGGATTATAATTCACCCCTCCACTTT. Its protein is CASRRDYNSPLHF.

This sequence joins TRBV9 and TRBJ2-7; 9 bases fit TRBD1. V gave up 4 bases and J gave up 6 bases; unmatched junction bases: 8. Germline CDR1 SGDLS, CDR2 YYNGEE. The CDR3 runs 14 residues. For the CDR3, the DNA is TGTGCCAGCAGCCTCGGGACAGGGCGCTCCGAGCAGTACTTC. This gives the protein CASSLGTGRSEQYF.

This clonotype was detected only a few times. The chain couples TRBV7-2 to TRBJ2-5, with 9 nucleotides matching TRBD2. Germline CDR1 reads SGHTA; CDR2 reads FQGNSA. The junction had 6 bases not matched to a gene; V was cut back by 5 bases and J by 2 bases. This CDR3 region has 15 residues. The CDR3 bases are TGTGCCAGCAGCCTTAGCGGGAGAGGGCAAGAGACCCAGTACTTC. It encodes CASSLSGRGQETQYF.

This clonotype was observed a few times. This chain joins TRBV10-1 and TRBJ2-3; no clear D gene. Trimming shortened V by 2 bases and J by 0 bases, and 15 bases separated the two germline ends. The CDR3 loop spans 17 amino acids. Germline assignment: CDR1 WNHNN and CDR2 SYGVQD (reference sequence). CDR3 sequence (DNA): TGCGCCAGCAGTGAGACTAATATCGGCGCTAGCACAGATACGCAGTATTTT. Translated, it gives CASSETNIGASTDTQYF.

The chain uses TRBV19 and TRBJ1-4, with D tentatively TRBD1 (6 bases). Germline V gene lookup returns CDR1 LNHDA and CDR2 SQIVND (reference sequence). The CDR3 totals 15 residues. Trimming removed 7 bases at V and 8 bases at J, with 20 bases between. The CDR3 reads CASKRDWGAGEKLFF. As DNA, the CDR3 is TGTGCCAGTAAGAGAGATTGGGGGGCTGGGGAAAAACTGTTTTTT.

This clonotype was counted a few times. The gene calls are TRBV4-2 and TRBJ1-4; TRBD1 agrees at 10 bases. The germline CDR1 and CDR2 sequences are LGHNA and YNFKEQ. V shed 1 base and J 5 bases; nucleotides not matched to a gene: 4. The CDR3 is made up of 16 amino acids. CDR3 nucleotides: TGTGCCAGCAGCCAAGGTTTGGGACAGGGGAATGAAAAACTGTTTTTT. Translating gives CASSQGLGQGNEKLFF.

There are many counts of this clonotype. The chain carries TRBV12-3 or TRBV12-4 and TRBJ1-2, with a tentative D call TRBD1 (6 bases). This CDR3 is 15 amino acids long. Trimming shortened V by 6 bases and J by 4 bases, and 18 bases separated the two germline ends. CDR3 sequence (DNA): TGTGCCAGCAGGCGGACAAACAGGGTACCCTATGGCTACACCTTC. As protein: CASRRTNRVPYGYTF.

This clonotype was seen a few times. This sequence joins TRBV30 and TRBJ1-4; no reliable D call. The CDR3 spans 13 residues. Germline CDR1 GTSNPN, CDR2 SVGIG (reference sequence). Trimming took off 0 bases at V and 6 bases at J, with 8 bases between the two ends. CDR3 bases: TGTGCCTGGAGTGTCCGAGGGCATGAAAAACTGTTTTTT. This encodes CAWSVRGHEKLFF. The full variable domain, in which reference TRBV30 and TRBJ1-4 provide the parts outside the CDR3, is SQTIHQWPATLVQPVGSPLSLECTVEGTSNPNLYWYRQAAGRGLQLLFYSVGIGQISSEVPQNLSASRPQDRQFILSSKKLLLSDSGFYLCAWSVRGHEKLFFGSGTQLSVL.

This rearrangement joins TRBV7-2 to TRBJ2-7; D is possibly TRBD2 (6 bases). Trimming took off 3 bases at V and 6 bases at J, with 12 bases between the two ends. CDR3 size: 13 residues. Germline values: CDR1 SGHTA, CDR2 FQGNSA. The CDR3 here is CASSLGLSTEQYF. As DNA, the CDR3 is TGTGCCAGCAGCTTGGGACTTTCGACCGAGCAGTACTTC.

This chain links TRBV7-2 with TRBJ1-1, with D unresolved. The CDR3 spans 15 residues. The V and J ends lost 3 bases and 1 base respectively, with 12 bases between them. From germline, CDR1 is SGHTA and CDR2 FQGNSA. The CDR3 spells CASSFNPTPNTEAFF. The CDR3 DNA reads TGTGCCAGCAGCTTCAACCCTACACCGAACACTGAAGCTTTCTTT.

V and J are TRBV7-9 and TRBJ2-7; 11 bases are shared with TRBD2. This CDR3 has 16 amino acids. The germline CDR1 and CDR2 sequences are SEHNR and FQNEAQ (reference sequence). Germline trimming cut 11 bases from V and 1 base from J; bases unmatched to any gene: 13. DNA for the CDR3: TGTGCCTGGGGGGGAACACTAGCGGGAGTGTCCTACGAGCAGTACTTC. It codes for CAWGGTLAGVSYEQYF.

Comments on this clonotype: Compared with germline, one end of the junction differs, possibly owing to a read error. The chain has TRBV10-3 and TRBJ1-3; D is ambiguous. CDR3 length equals 14 residues. In germline, CDR1 is ENHRY, CDR2 SYGVKD. The CDR3, as DNA: TGTGCCAGCAGTCCCGGGGTAGCTGGAAACACCATATATTTT. Translation gives CASSPGVAGNTIYF.

The V call is TRBV20-1, the J call TRBJ1-6; 8 nucleotides line up with TRBD1. The CDR3 is made up of 15 amino acids. Trimming removed 4 bases from V and 7 bases from J; junction bases left unmatched: 9. Per the germline V gene, CDR1 is DFQATT and CDR2 is SNEGSKA (reference sequence). The CDR3 DNA is TGCAGTGCTACAAACAGGGGGAGGGGGAATTCACCCCTCCACTTT. Its protein product is CSATNRGRGNSPLHF.

This rearrangement joins TRBV30 to TRBJ1-4; D gene uncertain. CDR1 is GTSNPN, CDR2 SVGIG, per germline (reference sequence). The CDR3 spans 11 residues. V was cut by 4 bases and J by 8 bases, with 8 bases left in between. In nucleotides, the CDR3 is TGTGCCTGGAAAGGAGGGGAAAAACTGTTTTTT. Translating it yields CAWKGGEKLFF.

The chain has TRBV19 and TRBJ2-2, with a possible D match to TRBD1 (6 bases). Germline loops: CDR1 LNHDA, CDR2 SQIVND (reference sequence). Trimming took off 9 bases at V and 5 bases at J, with 19 bases between the two ends. CDR3 length: 15 amino acids. CDR3 in amino acids: CASSTDRRGTGELFF. CDR3 sequence (DNA): TGTGCCAGCAGCACTGACAGGCGCGGAACCGGGGAGCTGTTTTTT.